This is a list of T cell receptor beta chains from one sample in a study. TCRdb re-called the 5' RACE reads through MiXCR, storing one row per CDR3 protein. The sample has roughly 54,000 distinct CDR3 sequences; roughly a sixth are singletons. The specimen was naive CD4+ T cells sorted from blood. Receptor source: a female donor with breast cancer. Both conserved end residues are part of each CDR3. The D gene is left open where the match is weak. Not all rows give a size; the values are once, few, many and, for expanded clones, a class.

.	TRBV5-1	many	TRBJ2-2	CASSLGWTSTGELFF
TRBD1	TRBV7-9	many	TRBJ1-1	CASSLPTGAVVNTEAFF
TRBD1	TRBV5-4	many	TRBJ1-1	CASSVRTGRDTEAFF
.	TRBV7-6	many	TRBJ2-5	CASAPGTQETQYF
TRBD2	TRBV4-3	few	TRBJ2-3	CASSQSGTSGDTQYF
TRBD2	TRBV7-9	.	TRBJ2-1	CASSTTSGSWNEQFF
TRBD1	TRBV5-1	few	TRBJ1-1	CASSSSTGIMNTEAFF
.	TRBV7-3	many	TRBJ2-7	CASSLNSWGASVHEQYF
TRBD2	TRBV12-3/TRBV12-4	many	TRBJ2-1	CASSLVGGRFEQFF
TRBD2	TRBV6-6	.	TRBJ2-1	CASSPLRLARNNEQFF
TRBD2	TRBV5-1	.	TRBJ2-1	CASSFGAGDKQFF
.	TRBV20-1	.	TRBJ1-2	CSAKRGARLGGYTF
TRBD2	TRBV4-3	many	TRBJ2-6	CASSQDRRGGSGANVLTF
.	TRBV20-1	.	TRBJ1-1	CSARSPGGTEAFF
.	TRBV7-2	.	TRBJ2-7	CASGLGPDPSYEQYF
TRBD2	TRBV5-1	few	TRBJ2-7	CACSKQSGGLYEQYF
.	TRBV6-1	medium-sized	TRBJ1-5	CASSDRGINQPQHF
.	TRBV5-1	.	TRBJ2-3	CASRPAVSTDTQYF
TRBD1	TRBV5-1	.	TRBJ2-7	CASSEGDRFSGEQYF
.	TRBV5-1	once	TRBJ2-1	CASSKSSSHNEQFF
.	TRBV20-1	.	TRBJ2-3	CSAAAGTFTDTQYF
.	TRBV5-1	.	TRBJ2-5	CASSLSPQTTQYF
.	TRBV2	.	TRBJ1-6	CASRWRAESPLHF
.	TRBV5-1	few	TRBJ1-1	CASSLNGWDAEAFF
TRBD1	TRBV20-1	few	TRBJ1-1	CSARGQGAKNTEAFF
.	TRBV4-3	many	TRBJ1-5	CASSQDRGQPQHF
.	TRBV29-1	.	TRBJ2-7	CSVEDRDNRGQYF
TRBD1	TRBV20-1	.	TRBJ1-5	CSARDAGQGYMQPQHF
.	TRBV3-1	few	TRBJ1-1	CASSQAARNTEAFF
.	TRBV12-3/TRBV12-4	.	TRBJ1-2	CASTLPGYNYGYTF
.	TRBV7-8	few	TRBJ2-7	CASSQGWQGVSEQYF
.	TRBV29-1	once	TRBJ1-4	CSVVVRARHEKLFF
.	TRBV7-2	.	TRBJ2-7	CASTPRGVGYEQYF
.	TRBV5-1	.	TRBJ1-3	CASSLDLLSADTIYF
.	TRBV3-1	.	TRBJ1-2	CASSQGIYGYTF
TRBD2	TRBV4-3	few	TRBJ2-1	CASSRRSGGEGSNEQFF
.	TRBV7-8	.	TRBJ1-2	CASSLAPGRRKFGYTF
.	TRBV29-1	many	TRBJ2-1	CSVHAYTNEQFF
.	TRBV5-1	few	TRBJ2-7	CARRAGYEQYF
.	TRBV2	.	TRBJ2-3	CASSSQPTTDTQYF
.	TRBV7-2	.	TRBJ2-3	CASSAAVLVDTQYF
.	TRBV6-1	few	TRBJ1-1	CASSNRMPTEAFF
.	TRBV20-1	few	TRBJ1-3	CSASRGSLGNTIYF
.	TRBV29-1	.	TRBJ2-3	CSVENWFSTDTQYF
TRBD1	TRBV3-1	few	TRBJ2-2	CASSRQGYTGELFF
TRBD1	TRBV20-1	many	TRBJ2-4	CSARGDRGNIQYF
.	TRBV5-1	.	TRBJ2-1	CASSCGGGAYNEQFF